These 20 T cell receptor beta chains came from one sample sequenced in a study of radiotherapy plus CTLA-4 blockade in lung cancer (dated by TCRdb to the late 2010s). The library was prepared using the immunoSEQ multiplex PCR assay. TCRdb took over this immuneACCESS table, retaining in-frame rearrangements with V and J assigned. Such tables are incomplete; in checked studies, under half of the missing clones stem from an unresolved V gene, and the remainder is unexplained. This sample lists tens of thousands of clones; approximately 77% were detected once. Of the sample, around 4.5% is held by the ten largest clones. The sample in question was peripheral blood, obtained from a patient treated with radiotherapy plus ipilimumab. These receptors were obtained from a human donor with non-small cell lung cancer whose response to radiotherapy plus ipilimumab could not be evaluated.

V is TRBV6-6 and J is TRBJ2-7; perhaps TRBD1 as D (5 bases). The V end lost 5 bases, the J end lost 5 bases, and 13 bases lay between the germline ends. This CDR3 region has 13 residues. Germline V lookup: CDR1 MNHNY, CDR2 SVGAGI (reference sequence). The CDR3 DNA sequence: TGTGCCAGCAGTGGGGCAGGACGGAACGAGCAGTACTTC. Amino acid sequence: CASSGAGRNEQYF.

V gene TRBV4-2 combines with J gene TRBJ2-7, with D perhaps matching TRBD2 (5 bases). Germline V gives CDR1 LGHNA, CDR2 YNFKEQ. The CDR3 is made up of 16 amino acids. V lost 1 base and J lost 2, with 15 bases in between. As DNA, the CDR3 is TGTGCCAGCAGCCAAGCACGAGTGACGGGGACCTACGAGCAGTACTTC. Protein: CASSQARVTGTYEQYF.

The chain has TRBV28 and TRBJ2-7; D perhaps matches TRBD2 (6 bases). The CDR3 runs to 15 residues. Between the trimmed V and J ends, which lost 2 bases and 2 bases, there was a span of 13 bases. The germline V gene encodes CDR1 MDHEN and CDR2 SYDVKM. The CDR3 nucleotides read TGTGCCAGCAGTTTACCGGGAGCGTTCACCTACGAGCAGTACTTC. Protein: CASSLPGAFTYEQYF.

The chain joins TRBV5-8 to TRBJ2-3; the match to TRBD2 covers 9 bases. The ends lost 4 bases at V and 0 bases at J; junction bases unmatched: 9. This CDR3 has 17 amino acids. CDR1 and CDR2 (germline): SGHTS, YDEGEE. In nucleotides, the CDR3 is TGTGCCAGCAGCGCCGGCCGTAGCGGGAGAAGCACAGATACGCAGTATTTT. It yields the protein CASSAGRSGRSTDTQYF.

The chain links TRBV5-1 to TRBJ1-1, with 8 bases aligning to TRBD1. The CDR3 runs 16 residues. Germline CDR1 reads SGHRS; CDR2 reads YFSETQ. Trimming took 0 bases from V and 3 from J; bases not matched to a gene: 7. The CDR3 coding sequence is TGCGCCAGCAGCTTGGGCCCCGGACAGGGTTACACTGAAGCTTTCTTT. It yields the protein CASSLGPGQGYTEAFF.

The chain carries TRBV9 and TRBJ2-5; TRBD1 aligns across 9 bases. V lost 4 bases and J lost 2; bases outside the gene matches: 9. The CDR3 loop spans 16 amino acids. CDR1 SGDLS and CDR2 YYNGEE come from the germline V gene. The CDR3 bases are TGTGCCAGCAGCCCGGGACAGGGTAGGGGGCAAGAGACCCAGTACTTC. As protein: CASSPGQGRGQETQYF.

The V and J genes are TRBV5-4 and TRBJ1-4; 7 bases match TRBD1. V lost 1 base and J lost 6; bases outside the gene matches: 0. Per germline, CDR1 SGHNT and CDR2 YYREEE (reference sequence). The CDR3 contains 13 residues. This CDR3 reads CASSLTGDEKLFF. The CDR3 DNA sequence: TGTGCCAGCAGCTTGACAGGGGATGAAAAACTGTTTTTT.

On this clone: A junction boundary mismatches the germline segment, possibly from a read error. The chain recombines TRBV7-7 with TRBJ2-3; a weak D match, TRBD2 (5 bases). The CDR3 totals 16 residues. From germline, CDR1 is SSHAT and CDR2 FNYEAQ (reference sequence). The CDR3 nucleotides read TGTGCTAGCAGCTTAGGAGCCGGGATTGGCACAGATACGCAGTATTTT. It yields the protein CASSLGAGIGTDTQYF. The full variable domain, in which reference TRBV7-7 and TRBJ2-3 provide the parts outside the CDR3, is GAGVSQSPRYKVTKRGQDVTLRCDPISSHATLYWYQQALGQGPEFLTYFNYEAQPDKSGLPSDRFSAERPEGSISTLTIQRTEQRDSAMYRCASSLGAGIGTDTQYFGPGTRLTVL.

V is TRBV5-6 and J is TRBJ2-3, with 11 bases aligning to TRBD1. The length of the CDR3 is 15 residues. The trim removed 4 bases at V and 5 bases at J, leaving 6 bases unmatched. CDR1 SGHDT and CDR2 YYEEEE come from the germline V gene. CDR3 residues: CASSKGTGGGDTQYF. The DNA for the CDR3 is TGTGCCAGCAGCAAAGGGACAGGGGGTGGAGATACGCAGTATTTT.

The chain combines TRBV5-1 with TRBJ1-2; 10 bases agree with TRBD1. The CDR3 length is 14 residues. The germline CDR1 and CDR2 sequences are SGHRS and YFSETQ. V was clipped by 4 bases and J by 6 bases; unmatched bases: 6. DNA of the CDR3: TGCGCCAGCAGCCCCGGGACAGGGGAGAATGGCTACACCTTC. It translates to CASSPGTGENGYTF. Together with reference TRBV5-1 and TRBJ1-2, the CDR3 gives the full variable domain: KAGVTQTPRYLIKTRGQQVTLSCSPISGHRSVSWYQQTPGQGLQFLFEYFSETQRNKGNFPGRFSGRQFSNSRSEMNVSTLELGDSALYLCASSPGTGENGYTFGSGTRLTVV.

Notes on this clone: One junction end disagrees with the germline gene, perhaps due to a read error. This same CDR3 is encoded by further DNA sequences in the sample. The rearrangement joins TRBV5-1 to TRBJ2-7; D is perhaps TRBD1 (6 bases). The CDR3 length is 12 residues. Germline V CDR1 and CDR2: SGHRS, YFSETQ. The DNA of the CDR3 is TGTGCCAGCAGCTTGGTCAGGGGCCTTGAGTACTTC. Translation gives CASSLVRGLEYF.

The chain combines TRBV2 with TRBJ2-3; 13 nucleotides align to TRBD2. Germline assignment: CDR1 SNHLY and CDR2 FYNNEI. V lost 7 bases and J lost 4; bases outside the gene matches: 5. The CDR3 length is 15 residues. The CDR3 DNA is TGTGCCAGCAAGACTACTAGCGGGAGGGCAGATACGCAGTATTTT. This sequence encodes CASKTTSGRADTQYF.

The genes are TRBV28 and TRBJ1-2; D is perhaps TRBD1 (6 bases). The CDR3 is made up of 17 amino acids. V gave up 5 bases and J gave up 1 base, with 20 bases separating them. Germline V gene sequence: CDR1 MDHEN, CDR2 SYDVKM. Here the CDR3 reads CASSPPTMTGSNYGYTF. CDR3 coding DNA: TGTGCCAGCAGTCCCCCCACCATGACAGGAAGTAACTATGGCTACACCTTC.

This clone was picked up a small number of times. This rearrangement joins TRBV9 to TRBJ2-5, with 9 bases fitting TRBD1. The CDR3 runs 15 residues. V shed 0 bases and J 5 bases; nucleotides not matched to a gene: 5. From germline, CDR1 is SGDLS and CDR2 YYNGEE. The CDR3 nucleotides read TGTGCCAGCAGCGTAGATGGACAGGGGCGGGAGACCCAGTACTTC. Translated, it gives CASSVDGQGRETQYF.

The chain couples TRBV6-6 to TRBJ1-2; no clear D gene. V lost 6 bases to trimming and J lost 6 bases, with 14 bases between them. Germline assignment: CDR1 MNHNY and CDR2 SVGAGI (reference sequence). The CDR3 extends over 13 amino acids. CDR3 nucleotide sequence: TGTGCCAGCAGCCAGAGGCTTAAAAATGGCTACACCTTC. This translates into CASSQRLKNGYTF.

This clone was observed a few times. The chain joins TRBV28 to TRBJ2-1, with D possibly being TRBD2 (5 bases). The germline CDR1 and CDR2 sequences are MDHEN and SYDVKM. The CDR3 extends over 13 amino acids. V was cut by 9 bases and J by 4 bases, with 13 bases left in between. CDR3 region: CASHRRPYNEQFF. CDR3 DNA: TGTGCCAGTCACCGGAGGCCGTACAATGAGCAGTTCTTC.

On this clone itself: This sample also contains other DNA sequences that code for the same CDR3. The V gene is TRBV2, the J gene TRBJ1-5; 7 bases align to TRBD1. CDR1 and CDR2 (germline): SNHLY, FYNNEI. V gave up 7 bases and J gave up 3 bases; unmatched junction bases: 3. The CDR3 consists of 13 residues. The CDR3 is CASKGQVNQPQHF. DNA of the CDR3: TGTGCCAGCAAAGGACAGGTCAATCAGCCCCAGCATTTT. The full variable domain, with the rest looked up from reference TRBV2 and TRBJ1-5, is EPEVTQTPSHQVTQMGQEVILRCVPISNHLYFYWYRQILGQKVEFLVSFYNNEISEKSEIFDDQFSVERPDGSNFTLKIRSTKLEDSAMYFCASKGQVNQPQHFGDGTRLSIL.

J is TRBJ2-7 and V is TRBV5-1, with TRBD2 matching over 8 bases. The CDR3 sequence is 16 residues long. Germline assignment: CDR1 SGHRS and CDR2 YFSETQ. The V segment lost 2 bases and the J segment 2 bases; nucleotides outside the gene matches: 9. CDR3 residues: CASSFTGGRSAYEQYF. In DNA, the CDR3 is TGCGCCAGCAGCTTCACGGGAGGGAGATCTGCCTACGAGCAGTACTTC.

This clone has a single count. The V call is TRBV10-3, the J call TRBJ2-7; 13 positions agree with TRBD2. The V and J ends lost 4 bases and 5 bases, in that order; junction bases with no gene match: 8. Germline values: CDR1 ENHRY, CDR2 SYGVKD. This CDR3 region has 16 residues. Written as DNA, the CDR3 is TGTGCCATCAGTGGAGGGACTAGCGGGGTCCCCAACGAGCAGTACTTC. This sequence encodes CAISGGTSGVPNEQYF.

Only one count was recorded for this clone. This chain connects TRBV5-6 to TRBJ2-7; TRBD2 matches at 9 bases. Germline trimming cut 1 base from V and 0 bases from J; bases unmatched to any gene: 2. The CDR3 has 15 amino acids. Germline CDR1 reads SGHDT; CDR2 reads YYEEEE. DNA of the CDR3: TGTGCCAGCAGCTTGAAGCGGGAGGCCTCCTACGAGCAGTACTTC. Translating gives CASSLKREASYEQYF.